This T cell receptor beta chain is drawn from a study of CD8 T cells in ankylosing spondylitis. As to this clonotype: The antigen is unknown.

In making TCR beta libraries, quantitative 5'-RACE with molecular barcodes was used. TCRdb used MiXCR to reprocess the 5' RACE reads, holding one entry per CDR3 protein. The table lists approximately 400,000 distinct CDR3 sequences, roughly 17% of them singletons. The study's findings and limits: Several of the motif variants were reported before in synovial fluid and blood from reactive arthritis. Reportedly, matched ankylosing spondylitis synovial fluid was significantly enriched for disease-linked clones. A motif of eight highly homologous TCR beta variants was seen as apparently characteristic of ankylosing spondylitis blood. Disease-linked clones proved CD8+ and comparatively uncommon in peripheral blood.

The receptor was isolated from a male donor with ankylosing spondylitis. The material sequenced was blood, either unsorted or a sorted T cell fraction (not recorded which).

The CDR3 reads CASSLAEQGGYEQFF. The CDR3 DNA reads TGTGCCAGCAGCCTCGCCGAACAGGGGGGATATGAGCAGTTCTTC. The genes are TRBV4-2 and TRBJ2-1; TRBD1 agrees at 8 bases. The CDR3 totals 15 residues. The germline V gene has CDR1 LGHNA and CDR2 YNFKEQ. V lost 4 bases and J lost 8; bases outside the gene matches: 10.